What follows are 14 T cell receptor beta chains derived from one specimen sequenced in a study of blood T cell repertoires in COVID-19. The data were produced by immunoSEQ multiplex PCR, yet TCRdb's version contains in-frame clones alone and is incomplete. The repertoire has about 150,000 clones, about 88% of them found once; the top ten carry 2.5% to 3%. The material sequenced was peripheral blood. Receptors were obtained from an elderly woman with COVID-19, enrolled during active disease.

This chain links TRBV21-1 with TRBJ1-1. TRBV21-1 represents a pseudogene. CDR3 length: 14 residues. The CDR3 coding sequence is TGTGCCAGCAGCAACTGGGGGGGGAACACTGAAGCTTTCTTT. Its protein is CASSNWGGNTEAFF.

In this sample, this clone turned up a few times. The gene calls are TRBV29-1 and TRBJ1-1; 9 bases line up with TRBD1. The germline V gene encodes CDR1 SQVTM and CDR2 ANQGSEA. V trimming: 8 bases; J trimming: 4 bases; junction bases outside the gene matches: 8. The CDR3 is 13 amino acids. Written as DNA, the CDR3 is TGCAGCTCGAAATCGGACAGGGGCACTGAAGCTTTCTTT. Residues: CSSKSDRGTEAFF.

The chain recombines TRBV2 with TRBJ2-7, with 9 bases matching TRBD2. The trim removed 1 base at V and 0 bases at J, leaving 10 bases unmatched. The CDR3 is 18 amino acids. Germline CDR1 reads SNHLY; CDR2 reads FYNNEI. CDR3: CASSEGRTTSGSSYEQYF. The CDR3 coding sequence is TGTGCCAGCAGTGAAGGTCGTACCACTAGCGGGTCCTCCTACGAGCAGTACTTC.

This clone was picked up one time. This chain connects TRBV2 to TRBJ2-5; D is possibly TRBD2 (6 bases). V lost 7 bases, J lost 4 bases, and 19 bases lay in between. CDR1 and CDR2 from the germline V gene are SNHLY and FYNNEI. The CDR3 loop spans 15 amino acids. The CDR3 loop is CASTPPRGLAETQYF. CDR3 coding DNA: TGTGCCAGCACCCCTCCGCGGGGTTTAGCAGAGACCCAGTACTTC.

The chain joins TRBV11-2 to TRBJ1-2; D is unresolved. Per the germline V gene, CDR1 is SGHAT and CDR2 is FQNNGV. Between the trimmed V and J ends, which lost 5 bases and 9 bases, there was a span of 19 bases. The CDR3 is 14 amino acids. DNA for the CDR3: TGTGCCAGCAGCGCCGTCCGGGGAGGGTCGCGCTACACCTTC. Residues: CASSAVRGGSRYTF.

J is TRBJ2-7 and V is TRBV4-3; the D gene is possibly TRBD2 (8 bases). The CDR3 length is 17 residues. V was shortened by 4 bases and J by 2 bases, with 21 bases between the two germline ends. Germline loops: CDR1 LGHNA, CDR2 YSLEER. The CDR3 DNA follows: TGCGCCAGCAGCCTCCGGGGGGGCGGGGACAGAGCCTACGAGCAGTACTTC. Protein: CASSLRGGGDRAYEQYF.

The chain links TRBV19 to TRBJ1-5; 8 bases are shared with TRBD1. The germline gives CDR1 LNHDA, CDR2 SQIVND (reference sequence). J was trimmed by 11 bases and V by 4 bases; bases with no gene match: 13. The CDR3 length is 15 residues. CDR3 amino acids: CASSTGTGVIRAQHF. The CDR3 nucleotides read TGTGCCAGTAGTACCGGGACAGGAGTAATCAGGGCCCAGCATTTT. Full variable domain (rest looked up from reference TRBV19 and TRBJ1-5): DGGITQSPKYLFRKEGQNVTLSCEQNLNHDAMYWYRQDPGQGLRLIYYSQIVNDFQKGDIAEGYSVSREKKESFPLTVTSAQKNPTAFYLCASSTGTGVIRAQHFGDGTRLSIL.

CDR3 region: CSAVGTGGSYNSPLHF. In nucleotides, the CDR3 is TGCAGCGCAGTCGGGACAGGGGGCTCCTATAATTCACCCCTCCACTTT. The V call is TRBV29-1, the J call TRBJ1-6; 11 bases agree with TRBD1. The CDR3 contains 16 residues. Germline values: CDR1 SQVTM, CDR2 ANQGSEA. After removal of 7 bases from V and 0 bases from J, the junction contained 5 bases not matched to a gene.

V gene TRBV6-5 combines with J gene TRBJ2-1, with D possibly TRBD1 on 5 matching bases. The V end was cut by 5 bases, the J end by 0 bases, with 11 bases between. In germline, CDR1 is MNHEY, CDR2 SVGAGI. CDR3 length: 15 residues. CDR3 sequence: CASSKDTNSYNEQFF. As DNA, the CDR3 is TGTGCCAGCAGTAAGGACACCAACTCCTACAATGAGCAGTTCTTC.

V gene TRBV11-2 combines with J gene TRBJ2-1; 9 bases agree with TRBD2. The J segment lost 9 bases and the V segment lost 8 bases, leaving 8 bases of the junction unmatched. This CDR3 is built from 13 residues. Germline loops: CDR1 SGHAT, CDR2 FQNNGV. CDR3 sequence (DNA): TGTGCCAGCGGGGGTAGCGGGAGCGGTGAGCAGTTCTTC. Translation gives CASGGSGSGEQFF.

The chain couples TRBV3-1 (or the pseudogene TRBV3-2) to TRBJ1-6, with 7 bases fitting TRBD1. This CDR3 comprises 13 residues. CDR1 is LGHDT, CDR2 YNNKEL, per germline (reference sequence). V was clipped by 7 bases and J by 6 bases; unmatched bases: 3. The chain's CDR3 is CASTGTVNSPLHF. DNA for the CDR3: TGTGCCAGCACCGGGACAGTTAATTCACCCCTCCACTTT.

The rearrangement joins TRBV28 to TRBJ2-7, with TRBD2 matching 9 bases. This CDR3 region has 15 residues. Germline loops: CDR1 MDHEN, CDR2 SYDVKM. Losses at the gene ends were 1 base for V and 8 bases for J; bases not matched to a gene: 9. The CDR3 loop is CASSLSLAGRRQQYF. CDR3 coding DNA: TGTGCCAGCAGTTTATCGCTAGCGGGACGGCGACAGCAGTACTTC.

This chain connects TRBV10-3 to TRBJ1-2, with a weak D call TRBD1 (5 bases). The V end was cut by 1 base, the J end by 4 bases, with 16 bases between. This CDR3 contains 16 residues. In germline, CDR1 is ENHRY, CDR2 SYGVKD. CDR3 protein: CAISELDSGVRYGYTF. Written as DNA, the CDR3 is TGTGCCATCAGTGAGTTAGACAGTGGAGTCCGCTATGGCTACACCTTC.

This clone was recorded only once. This chain uses TRBV9 with TRBJ2-1, with 15 nucleotides matching TRBD2. The germline gives CDR1 SGDLS, CDR2 YYNGEE. The trim removed 3 bases at V and 6 bases at J, leaving 4 bases unmatched. This CDR3 spans 16 amino acids. The CDR3 sequence: CASSGGLAGGGNEQFF. The CDR3 DNA is TGTGCCAGCAGCGGGGGACTAGCGGGAGGAGGCAATGAGCAGTTCTTC.